Detailed here is one T cell receptor (beta chain). The table lists this clone with a few counts. What antigen it recognizes has not been identified. Per-base qualities were not stored, and no clone one base away is much larger. The data were obtained in a study of cytomegalovirus exposure and HLA in healthy donors (TCRdb year 2017). About the investigation overall: An earlier analysis of about 530 of the donors reported roughly 300 Gb of sequence data and 95 million to 120 million unique TCR beta sequences obtained from about 180 million T cells. Roughly 300 gigabases of sequencing data and approximately 91 million unique TCR sequences made up an early release that covered under 750 HLA-typed donors. Of the roughly 420 genotyped donors, approximately 80% were placed in the genetic ancestry cluster associated with self-reported Caucasian donors. The study was designed to test whether signatures of past pathogen exposure could be identified by cataloging public T cell receptors. The study used immunosequencing to profile the T cell repertoires of about 670 subjects and linked those repertoires to cytomegalovirus serostatus. In addition to the first cohort of around 670 subjects, a separate validation cohort of approximately 120 different subjects was used. To predict cytomegalovirus infection status, the study brought together high-throughput TCR immunosequencing, statistical association of individual TCRs with disease status, and machine learning. A later analysis re-analyzed previously published TCR beta repertoires from 650 to 800 donors and added high-resolution HLA genotyping to study TCR occurrence patterns. Rather than drawing on any new phenotypic data, the later analysis identified candidate immune exposures from TCR beta sequences and the way those sequences occurred across donors. An earlier analysis of 587 of the donors used high-throughput TCR beta sequencing to judge whether each TCR beta V gene segment behaved as functional or pseudogenic. Alongside the repertoire data, information on donor age, sex, ethnicity and CMV serostatus was compiled. In a later genetic analysis, genome-wide SNP genotypes for about 65% of the roughly 700 donors were used, and that subset was treated as a discovery cohort. Every discovery cohort repertoire had been produced on one sequencing platform. Both class I and class II loci were covered by HLA typing, at four-digit resolution. The number of donors typed differed by locus, with 629-630 for A, B, C, DRB1 and DQB1, roughly 520 for DQA1, some 570 for DPA1, and around 460 for DPB1. Roughly 5 DR-DQ haplotypes were handled as single units for association and clustering, since linkage in the cohort was strong. On average, about 240,000 unique TCR beta nucleotide sequences were sequenced per donor among a few hundred genotyped donors of the cohort, with roughly a sixth of those sequences being non-productive. Here is what the overall study found, with its caveats: A later analysis found that TCR association rates varied across HLA loci, with DRB1 alleles showing the most associated TCRs and HLA-C alleles the fewest. A group of highly shared sequence variants was considered likely to be a technical artifact of the sequencing pipeline. An earlier analysis of around 500 of the donors showed that most TCR beta V segments appeared in productive rearrangements either about 90% or about 30% of the time, which broadly matched IMGT annotations. A total of around 150 TCR beta chains were listed by the study as associated with cytomegalovirus. Linkage disequilibrium might explain the correlated functional status among segregating V segments, but an unknown experimental factor could not be ruled out. Most TCR sequences were observed very rarely across donors, whereas some public TCRs were present in many individuals. Because the 87-base-pair reads could not distinguish some IMGT-functional V segments, including TRBV6-2 and TRBV6-3, those segments were excluded. Assigning TCR associations to individual alleles was difficult when HLA alleles, especially DR and DQ, strongly co-occurred. HLA typing was unavailable for some donors at each locus, so association tests used only the typed subset. A later genetic analysis reported fewer N-insertions in productive TCRs among donors in an Asian-associated ancestry cluster than the roughly 720-donor mean. In vitro tests confirmed that three of the cytomegalovirus-associated TCR beta chains recognize cytomegalovirus antigens. The classifier was reported to diagnose cytomegalovirus status with high specificity and sensitivity in both the original and validation cohorts. Only TCR beta chains were sequenced in this cohort, and the absence of alpha or paired-chain data limited detectable features. A further reported finding was that TCR beta sequences accurately predicted the HLA-A and HLA-B alleles for most subjects in the first cohort. An association between a missense DCLRE1C variant and V-gene and J-gene trimming of TCR beta chains was found in a later genetic analysis and replicated in an independent cohort. In a later analysis, most CMV-associated TCR beta chains were found to appear HLA-restricted, with HLA associations seemingly driven largely by CMV exposure. For the cohort, immune exposure information was limited to CMV serostatus. Presence/absence analyses assumed roughly uniform sequencing depth across donors, an assumption that may not hold. Roughly 15 rarely observed V segments, including chromosome 9 orphons, were excluded from the earlier analysis of some 590 of the donors because counts were too low. A later analysis reported that several top co-occurrence clusters appeared linked to parvovirus B19, influenza, CMV and Epstein-Barr virus. The authors suggested that the approach could potentially be generalized to other disease states and immunological phenotypes. In a later analysis, HLA-associated TCR beta chains showed more clonal expansion and lower generation probabilities than non-associated chains that were equally common. At a false discovery rate of 0.05, a later analysis linked around 15,000 TCR beta sequences to specific HLA alleles.

The cohort comprised under 700 healthy bone marrow donors. Cohort members were all nominally healthy when sampled, although unrecorded immune exposures were likely present. The donor tested CMV seropositive and was one of the 289 seropositive cohort members. Each donor provided a peripheral blood sample, and peripheral blood mononuclear cells were used for TCR beta sequencing. The Qiagen DNeasy Blood Extraction Kit was used to extract genomic DNA from the blood cell samples. The library was produced with the immunoSEQ multiplex PCR assay. A mixture of 60 forward primers for TCR Vbeta segments and 13 reverse primers for TCR Jbeta segments was used in the multiplex PCR. The CDR3 region of rearranged TCR beta genes was amplified from genomic DNA by a multiplex PCR assay. On the Illumina HiSeq System, the amplified TCR beta libraries were sequenced as 87-base-pair reads. Regarding the original processing steps: In a later analysis, some 80 million unique TCR beta chains were counted across the roughly 670 repertoires, and about 9.9 million of these chains were shared by at least two donors. Raw reads were error-corrected and collapsed into unique sequences with a nearest-neighbor algorithm that merged closely related sequences to remove PCR and sequencing errors. V, D and J gene segments were assigned by aligning CDR3 sequences to IMGT reference sequences. For a sequence to be retained, a match of at least six nucleotides was required to both a V gene segment and a J gene segment. Rearrangements were classified as productive when the CDR3 lacked stop codons and remained in frame with V and J, and all other rearrangements were classified as non-productive. Following IMGT convention, CDR3 was defined as the stretch from the second conserved V-encoded cysteine to the conserved J-encoded phenylalanine. Sequences without an unambiguous match to a single V gene segment were excluded from the earlier analysis of about 630 of the donors. In an earlier analysis of several hundred of the donors, V segments were called functional above 56.7% productive rearrangements and were called segregating when the between-donor standard deviation exceeded 5%. To diagnose cytomegalovirus status from the catalog of TCR beta chain sequences, a statistical classification framework was built. A later analysis assigned V and J genes by comparing TCR nucleotide sequences with IMGT/GENE-DB human TR gene sequences. A later analysis assigned CDR3 sequences and most-parsimonious VDJ recombination scenarios with the TCRdist pipeline. In a later analysis, each TCR beta chain was defined by its CDR3 amino acid sequence together with its V-gene family, and reads without a unique V-gene family were excluded. As a way to deal with suspected cross-contamination and a sequencing artifact, a later analysis dropped approximately 590 nucleotide sequences that were highly shared and had low generation probability. A later analysis calculated a clonal expansion index for each public chain from normalized within-repertoire ranks of inferred template counts. Generation probabilities in a later analysis came from a VDJ recombination model fitted to out-of-frame rearrangements, and those results were checked against IGoR. A later analysis scored TCR-TCR, TCR-HLA and TCR-CMV co-occurrence with hypergeometric tests, applying a repertoire-size bias correction to TCR pairs. To estimate false discovery rates, a later analysis permuted the HLA or CMV assignments 20 times. A later analysis grouped co-occurring TCRs with DBSCAN, adding TCRdist sequence similarity when clustering within HLA-allele-positive subsets. Co-occurrence clustering excluded repertoires with fewer than 30,000 or more than 120,000 public chains, plus five with anomalous nucleotide sharing. TCRdb took this table from immuneACCESS and kept in-frame rearrangements with V and J called. Such tables lack part of the clones; where checked against another copy, unresolved V genes explain under half of the gap, and the rest is unexplained. Clone size and the V and J calls come from that table; the DNA yielded D and trimming. Present in this sample are over 90,000 clones, 81% of which were seen just once. The biggest ten clones account for 4.5% to 5.5% of the sample.

The CDR3 spans 12 residues, from the cysteine through the phenylalanine. CDR3 DNA is the only sequence kept; it has 36 bases, read in frame from the first base. V was cut back by 7 bases and J by 6 bases, leaving a gap of 11 bases between them. CDR1 and CDR2 are read off the germline V gene as SNHLY and FYNNEI. Sequencing was performed on PBMCs. Here the chain combines TRBV2 and TRBJ2-3, and the D gene may be TRBD2, 5 bases matching. This receptor was taken from a man aged 35 to 55 in good health and CMV-seropositive. The CDR3 protein: CASTDRGDTQYF. The sequence in DNA is TGTGCCAGCACCGACCGAGGGGATACGCAGTATTTT.